The entry that follows covers one T cell receptor (beta chain) sequence. As yet, its antigen is unknown. This sample is part of a study of blood T cells in healthy people across ages. Study results and caveats: In these data, TCR beta diversity tracked strongly with naive T cell percentage. Bulk PBMC profiling left naive and antigen-experienced comparisons inconclusive.

The CDR3 sequence is 15 residues long. A second PCR of roughly 7 to 11 cycles used a sample-barcoded 5' primer and a J-beta primer mix. TCRdb passed the 5' RACE reads through MiXCR, listing each CDR3 protein once. The data hold hundreds of thousands of distinct CDR3 sequences, with about 37% observed a single time. Donors were systemically healthy Caucasian individuals from Russia aged about 6 to 95 years. Samples each had at least 5.5 micrograms of total RNA extracted. The sample consisted of blood. This sequence joins TRBV21-1 and TRBJ1-1; TRBD1 is the table's D call and was not checked against the DNA. TRBV21-1 has pseudogene status. The sequence derives from a man aged 18 to 30 in good health. CDR3 in amino acids: CASSKGTGKEGEAFF. The CDR3 DNA follows: TGTGCCAGCAGCAAAGGTACAGGAAAAGAGGGTGAAGCTTTCTTT.